This T cell receptor beta chain came from a study of blood T cell repertoires in COVID-19. Trimming took off 5 bases at V and 8 bases at J, with 13 bases between the two ends. CDR3 length: 13 amino acids. Germline loops: CDR1 SGHAT, CDR2 FQNNGV. The table lists this clone with a few counts. The data were produced by immunoSEQ multiplex PCR, yet TCRdb's version contains in-frame clones alone and is incomplete. The table lists approximately 230,000 clones, approximately 90% of them singletons. This rearrangement joins TRBV11-2 to TRBJ2-1; TRBD2 might be the D (5 bases). Sequencing was performed on peripheral blood. This TCR came from a woman in her thirties or forties who had recovered from COVID-19. The CDR3 loop is CASSKSSGDEQFF. In DNA form, the CDR3 reads TGTGCCAGCAGCAAATCCTCCGGGGATGAGCAGTTCTTC.